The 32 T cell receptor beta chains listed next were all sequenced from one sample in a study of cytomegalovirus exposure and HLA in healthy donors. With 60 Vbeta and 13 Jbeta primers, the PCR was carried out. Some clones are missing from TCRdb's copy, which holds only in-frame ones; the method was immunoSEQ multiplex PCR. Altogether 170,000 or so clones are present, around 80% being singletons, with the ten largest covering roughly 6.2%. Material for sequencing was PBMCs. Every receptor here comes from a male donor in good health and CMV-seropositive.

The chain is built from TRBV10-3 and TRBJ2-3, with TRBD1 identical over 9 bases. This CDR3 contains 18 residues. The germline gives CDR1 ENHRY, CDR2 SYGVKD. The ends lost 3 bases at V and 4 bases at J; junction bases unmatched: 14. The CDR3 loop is CAISDPWTGVVSPDTQYF. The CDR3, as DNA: TGTGCCATCAGTGACCCCTGGACAGGGGTTGTCTCCCCAGATACGCAGTATTTT.

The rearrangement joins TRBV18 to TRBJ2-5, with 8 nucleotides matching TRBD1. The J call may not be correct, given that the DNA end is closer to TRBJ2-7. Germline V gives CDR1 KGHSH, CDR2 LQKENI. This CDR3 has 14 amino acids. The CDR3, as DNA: TGTGCCAGCTCACCAGGGACAGGACTCTACGAGCAGTACTTC. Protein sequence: CASSPGTGLYEQYF.

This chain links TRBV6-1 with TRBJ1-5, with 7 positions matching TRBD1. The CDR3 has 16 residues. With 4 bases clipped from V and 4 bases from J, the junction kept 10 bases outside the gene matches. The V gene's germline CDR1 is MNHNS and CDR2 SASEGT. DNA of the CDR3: TGTGCCAGCAGTGTTGGGACAGTAACATTTAATCAGCCCCAGCATTTT. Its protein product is CASSVGTVTFNQPQHF.

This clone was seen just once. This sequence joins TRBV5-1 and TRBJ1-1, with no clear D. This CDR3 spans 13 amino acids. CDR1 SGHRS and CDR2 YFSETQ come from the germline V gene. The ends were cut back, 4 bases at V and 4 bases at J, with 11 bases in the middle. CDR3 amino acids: CASSRRRVTEAFF. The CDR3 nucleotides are TGCGCCAGCAGCCGCAGGAGGGTCACTGAAGCTTTCTTT.

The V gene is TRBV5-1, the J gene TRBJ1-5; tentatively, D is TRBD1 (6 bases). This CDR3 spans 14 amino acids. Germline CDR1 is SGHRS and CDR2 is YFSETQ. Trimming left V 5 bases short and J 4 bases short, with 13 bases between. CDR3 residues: CASRPGQSNQPQHF. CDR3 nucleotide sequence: TGCGCCAGCAGGCCAGGACAGTCGAATCAGCCCCAGCATTTT. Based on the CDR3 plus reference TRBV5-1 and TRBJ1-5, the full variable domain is KAGVTQTPRYLIKTRGQQVTLSCSPISGHRSVSWYQQTPGQGLQFLFEYFSETQRNKGNFPGRFSGRQFSNSRSEMNVSTLELGDSALYLCASRPGQSNQPQHFGDGTRLSIL.

The CDR3 loop reads CASSPYGQPGDQPQHF. In DNA, the CDR3 is TGTGCCAGCTCACCCTATGGACAGCCTGGGGATCAGCCCCAGCATTTT. This chain links TRBV18 with TRBJ1-5; TRBD1 is a possible D gene (6 bases). Trimming stripped 3 bases from V and 5 bases from J, with 17 bases between. This CDR3 has 16 amino acids. Germline CDR1 KGHSH, CDR2 LQKENI.

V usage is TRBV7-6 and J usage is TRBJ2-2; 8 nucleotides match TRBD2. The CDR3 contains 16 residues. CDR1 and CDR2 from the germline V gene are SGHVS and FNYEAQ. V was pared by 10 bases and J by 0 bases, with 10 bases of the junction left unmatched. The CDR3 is CATPGKRGSNTGELFF. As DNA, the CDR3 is TGTGCCACCCCGGGAAAGCGGGGGTCGAACACCGGGGAGCTGTTTTTT.

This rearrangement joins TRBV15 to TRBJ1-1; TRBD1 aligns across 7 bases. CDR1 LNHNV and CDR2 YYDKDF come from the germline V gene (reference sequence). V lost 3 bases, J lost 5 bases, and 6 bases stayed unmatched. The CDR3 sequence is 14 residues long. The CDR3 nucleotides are TGTGCCACCAGCAGTAGGGGGCCGGAGACTGAAGCTTTCTTT. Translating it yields CATSSRGPETEAFF.

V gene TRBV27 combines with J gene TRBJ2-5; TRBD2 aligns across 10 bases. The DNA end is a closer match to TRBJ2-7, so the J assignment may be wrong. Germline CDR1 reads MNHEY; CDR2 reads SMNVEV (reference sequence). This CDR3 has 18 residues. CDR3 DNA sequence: TGTGCCAGCAGTCGTCCCCTAACCGGGACTAGCGCCTCCTACGAGCAGTACTTC. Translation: CASSRPLTGTSASYEQYF.

CDR3 sequence reads: CASSDYTTTSGTKFNQPQHF. For the CDR3, the DNA is TGTGCCAGCAGTGATTACACGACTACTTCCGGGACAAAGTTTAATCAGCCCCAGCATTTT. The gene calls are TRBV6-4 and TRBJ1-5, with D perhaps matching TRBD1 (6 bases). V dropped 3 bases and J dropped 4 bases, with 28 bases sitting between them. CDR1 and CDR2 (germline): MRHNA, SNTAGT. The CDR3 has 20 amino acids.

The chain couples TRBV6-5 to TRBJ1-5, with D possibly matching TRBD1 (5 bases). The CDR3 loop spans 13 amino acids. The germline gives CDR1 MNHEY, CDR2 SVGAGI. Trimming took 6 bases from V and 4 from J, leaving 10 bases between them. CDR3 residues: CASSRVNNQPQHF. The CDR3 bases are TGTGCCAGCAGCAGGGTTAATAATCAGCCCCAGCATTTT.

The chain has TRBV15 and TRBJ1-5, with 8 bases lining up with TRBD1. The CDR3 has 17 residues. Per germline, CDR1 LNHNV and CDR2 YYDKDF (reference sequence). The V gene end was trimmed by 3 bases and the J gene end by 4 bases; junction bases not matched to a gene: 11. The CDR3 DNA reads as TGTGCCACCAGCAGTGATGGGCAGGGGGCGGGGAATCAGCCCCAGCATTTT. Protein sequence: CATSSDGQGAGNQPQHF.

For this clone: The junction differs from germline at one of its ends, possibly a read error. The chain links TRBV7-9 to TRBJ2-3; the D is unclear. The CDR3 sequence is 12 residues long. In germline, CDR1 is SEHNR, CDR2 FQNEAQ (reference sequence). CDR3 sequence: CSSSLDASAQYF. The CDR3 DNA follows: TGTTCCAGCAGCTTAGACGCGTCGGCGCAGTATTTT.

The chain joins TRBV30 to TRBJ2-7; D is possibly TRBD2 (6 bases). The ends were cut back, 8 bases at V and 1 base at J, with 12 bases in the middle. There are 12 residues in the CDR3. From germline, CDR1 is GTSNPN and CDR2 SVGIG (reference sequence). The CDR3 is CARSEGSYEQYF. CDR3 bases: TGTGCCCGGTCGGAGGGTTCCTACGAGCAGTACTTC.

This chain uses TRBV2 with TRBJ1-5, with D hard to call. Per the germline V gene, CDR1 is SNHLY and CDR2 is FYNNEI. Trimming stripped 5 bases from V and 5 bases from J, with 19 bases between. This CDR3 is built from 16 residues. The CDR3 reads CASSPELRRSHQPQHF. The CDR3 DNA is TGTGCCAGCAGTCCCGAACTTAGACGGAGCCATCAGCCCCAGCATTTT.

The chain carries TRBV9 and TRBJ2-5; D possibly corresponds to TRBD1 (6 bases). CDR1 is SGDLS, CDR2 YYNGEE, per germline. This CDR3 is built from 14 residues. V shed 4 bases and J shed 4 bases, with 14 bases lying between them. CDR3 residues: CASSPGPGAETQYF. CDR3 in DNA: TGTGCCAGCAGCCCCGGGCCAGGGGCAGAGACCCAGTACTTC.

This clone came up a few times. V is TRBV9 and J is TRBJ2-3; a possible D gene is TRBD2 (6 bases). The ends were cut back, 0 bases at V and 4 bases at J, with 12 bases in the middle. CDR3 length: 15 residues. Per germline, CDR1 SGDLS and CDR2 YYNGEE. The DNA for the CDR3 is TGTGCCAGCAGCGTAGGACTAGTGGCATCAGATACGCAGTATTTT. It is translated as CASSVGLVASDTQYF.

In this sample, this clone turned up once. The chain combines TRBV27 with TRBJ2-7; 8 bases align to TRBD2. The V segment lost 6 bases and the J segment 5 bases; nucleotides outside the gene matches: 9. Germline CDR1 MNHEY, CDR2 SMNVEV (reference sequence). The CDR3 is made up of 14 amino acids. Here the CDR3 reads CASSSGGAIHEQYF. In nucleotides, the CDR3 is TGTGCCAGCAGCTCGGGGGGGGCAATTCACGAGCAGTACTTC.

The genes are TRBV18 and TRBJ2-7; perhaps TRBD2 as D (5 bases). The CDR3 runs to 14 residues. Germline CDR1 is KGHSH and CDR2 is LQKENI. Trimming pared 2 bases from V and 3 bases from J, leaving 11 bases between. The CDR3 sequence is CASSPSRANYEQYF. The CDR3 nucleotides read TGTGCCAGCTCACCATCGCGGGCCAACTACGAGCAGTACTTC.

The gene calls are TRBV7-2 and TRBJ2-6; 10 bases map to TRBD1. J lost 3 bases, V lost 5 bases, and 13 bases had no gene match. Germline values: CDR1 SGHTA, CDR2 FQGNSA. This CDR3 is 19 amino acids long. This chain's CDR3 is CASSGLRQGATLGANVLTF. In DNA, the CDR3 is TGTGCCAGCAGCGGCCTTAGACAGGGGGCTACCCTTGGGGCCAACGTCCTGACTTTC.

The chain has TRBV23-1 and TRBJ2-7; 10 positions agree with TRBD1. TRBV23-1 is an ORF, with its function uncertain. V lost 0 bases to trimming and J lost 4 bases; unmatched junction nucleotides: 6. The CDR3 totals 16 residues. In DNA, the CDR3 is TGCGCCAGCAGTCAATCGACGGACAGGGGGTGGTACGAGCAGTACTTC. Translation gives CASSQSTDRGWYEQYF.

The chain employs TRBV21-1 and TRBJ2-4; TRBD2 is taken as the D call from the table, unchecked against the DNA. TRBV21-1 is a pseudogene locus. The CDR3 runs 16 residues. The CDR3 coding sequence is TGTGCCAGCAGCAAAGGCGGGGAGGGACCCAAAAACATTCAGTACTTC. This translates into CASSKGGEGPKNIQYF.

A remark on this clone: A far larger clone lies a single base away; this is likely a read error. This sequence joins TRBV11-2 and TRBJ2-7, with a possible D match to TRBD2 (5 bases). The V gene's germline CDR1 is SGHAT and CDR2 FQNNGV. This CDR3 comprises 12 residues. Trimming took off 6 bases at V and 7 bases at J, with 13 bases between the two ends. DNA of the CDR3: TGTGCCAGCAGACTAGGCCAGCATGAGCAGTACTTC. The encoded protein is CASRLGQHEQYF. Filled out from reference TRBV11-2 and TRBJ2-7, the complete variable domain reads EAGVAQSPRYKIIEKRQSVAFWCNPISGHATLYWYQQILGQGPKLLIQFQNNGVVDDSQLPKDRFSAERLKGVDSTLKIQPAKLEDSAVYLCASRLGQHEQYFGPGTRLTVT.

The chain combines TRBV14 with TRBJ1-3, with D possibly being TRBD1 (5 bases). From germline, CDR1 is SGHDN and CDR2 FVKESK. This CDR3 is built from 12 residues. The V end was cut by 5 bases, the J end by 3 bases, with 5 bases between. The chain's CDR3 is CASSDSGNTIYF. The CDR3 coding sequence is TGTGCCAGCAGCGACAGTGGAAACACCATATATTTT.

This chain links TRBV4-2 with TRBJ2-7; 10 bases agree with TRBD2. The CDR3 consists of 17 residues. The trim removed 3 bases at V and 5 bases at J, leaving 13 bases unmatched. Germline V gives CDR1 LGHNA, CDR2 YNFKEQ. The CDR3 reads CASSQGGASGRGNEQYF. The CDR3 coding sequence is TGTGCCAGCAGCCAGGGGGGGGCTAGCGGGAGAGGAAACGAGCAGTACTTC.

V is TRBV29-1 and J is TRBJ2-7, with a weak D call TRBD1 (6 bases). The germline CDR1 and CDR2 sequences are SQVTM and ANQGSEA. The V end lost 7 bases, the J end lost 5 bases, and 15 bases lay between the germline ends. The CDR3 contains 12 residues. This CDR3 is CSGTTGIHEQYF. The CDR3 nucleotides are TGCAGCGGTACCACAGGGATCCACGAGCAGTACTTC.

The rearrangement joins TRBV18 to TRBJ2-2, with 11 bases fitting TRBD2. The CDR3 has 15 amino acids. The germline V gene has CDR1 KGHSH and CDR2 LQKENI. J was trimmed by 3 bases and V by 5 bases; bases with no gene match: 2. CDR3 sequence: CASSALAGDTGELFF. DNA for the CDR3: TGTGCCAGCTCAGCACTAGCGGGAGACACCGGGGAGCTGTTTTTT. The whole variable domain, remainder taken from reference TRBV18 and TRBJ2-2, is NAGVMQNPRHLVRRRGQEARLRCSPMKGHSHVYWYRQLPEEGLKFMVYLQKENIIDESGMPKERFSAEFPKEGPSILRIQQVVRGDSAAYFCASSALAGDTGELFFGEGSRLTVL.

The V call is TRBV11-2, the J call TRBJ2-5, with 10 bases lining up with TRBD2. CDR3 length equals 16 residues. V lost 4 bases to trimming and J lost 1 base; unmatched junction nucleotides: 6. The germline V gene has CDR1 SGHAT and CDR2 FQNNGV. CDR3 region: CASSSTTSGPQETQYF. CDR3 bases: TGTGCCAGCAGCTCGACGACTAGCGGGCCCCAAGAGACCCAGTACTTC. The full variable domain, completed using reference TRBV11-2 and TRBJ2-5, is EAGVAQSPRYKIIEKRQSVAFWCNPISGHATLYWYQQILGQGPKLLIQFQNNGVVDDSQLPKDRFSAERLKGVDSTLKIQPAKLEDSAVYLCASSSTTSGPQETQYFGPGTRLLVL.

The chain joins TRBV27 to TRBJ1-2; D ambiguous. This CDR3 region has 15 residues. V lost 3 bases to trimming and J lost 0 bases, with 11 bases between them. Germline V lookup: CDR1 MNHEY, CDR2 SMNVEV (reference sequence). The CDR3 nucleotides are TGTGCCAGCAGTTTGCGGGTCAGCTCTAACTATGGCTACACCTTC. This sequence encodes CASSLRVSSNYGYTF.

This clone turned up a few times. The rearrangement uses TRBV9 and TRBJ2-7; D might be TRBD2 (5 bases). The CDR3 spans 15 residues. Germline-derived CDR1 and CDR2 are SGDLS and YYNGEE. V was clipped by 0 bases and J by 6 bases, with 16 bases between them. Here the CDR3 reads CASSVVEVPGSEQYF. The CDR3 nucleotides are TGTGCCAGCAGCGTAGTGGAGGTCCCGGGGTCCGAGCAGTACTTC. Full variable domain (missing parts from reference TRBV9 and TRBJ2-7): DSGVTQTPKHLITATGQRVTLRCSPRSGDLSVYWYQQSLDQGLQFLIQYYNGEERAKGNILERFSAQQFPDLHSELNLSSLELGDSALYFCASSVVEVPGSEQYFGPGTRLTVT.

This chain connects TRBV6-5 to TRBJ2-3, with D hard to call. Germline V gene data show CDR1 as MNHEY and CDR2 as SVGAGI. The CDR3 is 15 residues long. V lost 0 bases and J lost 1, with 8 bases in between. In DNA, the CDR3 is TGTGCCAGCAGTTACTCCCTCCTTGGCACAGATACGCAGTATTTT. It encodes CASSYSLLGTDTQYF.

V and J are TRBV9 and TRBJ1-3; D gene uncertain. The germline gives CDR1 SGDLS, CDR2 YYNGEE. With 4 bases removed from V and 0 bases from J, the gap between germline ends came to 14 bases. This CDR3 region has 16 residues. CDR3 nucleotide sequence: TGTGCCAGCAGCCTGGCATCAGGTGACTCTGGAAACACCATATATTTT. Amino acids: CASSLASGDSGNTIYF.